This T cell receptor beta chain was sequenced for a study of response to subunit inactivated influenza vaccine. This CDR3 is 15 amino acids long. Deletions cut 2 bases from V and 0 bases from J, with 8 bases between. Germline assignment: CDR1 SGHNT and CDR2 YYREEE (reference sequence). TCRdb redid the calling of the RT-PCR reads with MiXCR, one entry per CDR3 protein. The sample gives some 500,000 distinct CDR3 sequences, approximately 15% of which show up once; less than 4% is in the top ten. Specimen: CD4+ T cells sorted from PBMCs, collected roughly 24 months after vaccination. The chain recombines TRBV5-4 with TRBJ2-2, with D hard to call. The receptor was derived from a man between 50 and 69 years old who received an inactivated influenza vaccine. The CDR3 nucleotides are TGTGCCAGCAGCTTTTCATCGACGAACACCGGGGAGCTGTTTTTT. Translated: CASSFSSTNTGELFF.